Listed below are T cell receptor beta chains from one sample, sequenced in a study of shared clonotypes between healthy human individuals. The table came from immunoSEQ multiplex PCR; TCRdb's copy has only in-frame clones and leaves some out. This table has roughly 500,000 clones, roughly four fifths appearing once. Source material: PBMCs. Receptors were obtained from a woman aged 40 to 49 in good health. Some clones in this sample may be carry-over from other donors' samples. CDR3s include the opening cysteine and the closing phenylalanine or tryptophan. Each record gives: D gene, V gene, clone size, J gene, CDR3 DNA, CDR3 protein. The D gene is left open where the match is weak. Clone size appears in some rows only: once, few, many, or a class for an expanded clone.

d_gene: -; v_gene: TRBV30; abundance: -; j_gene: TRBJ1-4; CDR3nt: TGTGCCTGCCCCGCGCGGGGTGAAAAACTGTTTTTT; CDR3aa: CACPARGEKLFF
d_gene: -; v_gene: TRBV28; abundance: -; j_gene: TRBJ1-2; CDR3nt: TGTGCCAGCAGTCCCGGGGACCTCTATGGCTACACCTTC; CDR3aa: CASSPGDLYGYTF
d_gene: -; v_gene: TRBV28; abundance: -; j_gene: TRBJ1-5; CDR3nt: TGTGCCAGCAGCGACGACAGGAATCAGCCCCAGCATTTT; CDR3aa: CASSDDRNQPQHF
d_gene: -; v_gene: TRBV30; abundance: -; j_gene: TRBJ2-3; CDR3nt: TGTGCCTGCCGGCGAGGGGGGGGTGGAGATACGCAGTATTTT; CDR3aa: CACRRGGGGDTQYF
d_gene: -; v_gene: TRBV19; abundance: once; j_gene: TRBJ2-3; CDR3nt: TGTGCCAGTCGTCCCCGGGACGGAGCCACAGATACGCAGTATTTT; CDR3aa: CASRPRDGATDTQYF
d_gene: TRBD2; v_gene: TRBV7-2; abundance: -; j_gene: TRBJ2-1; CDR3nt: TGTGCCAGCAGCTTAGTAGGGACTACAAACAGGCGTGGCAATGAGCAGTTCTTC; CDR3aa: CASSLVGTTNRRGNEQFF
d_gene: -; v_gene: TRBV10-3; abundance: once; j_gene: TRBJ2-6; CDR3nt: TGTGCCATCAGTGAGTTTTCGGGGGCCAACGTCCTGACTTTC; CDR3aa: CAISEFSGANVLTF
d_gene: TRBD1; v_gene: TRBV18; abundance: -; j_gene: TRBJ1-5; CDR3nt: TGTGCCAGCTCACCGGGGACAGGGAATCAGCCCCAGCATTTT; CDR3aa: CASSPGTGNQPQHF
d_gene: -; v_gene: TRBV6-5; abundance: once; j_gene: TRBJ2-7; CDR3nt: TGTGCCAGCAGCCGCGACGCCGAGCAGTACTTC; CDR3aa: CASSRDAEQYF
d_gene: TRBD2; v_gene: TRBV28; abundance: few; j_gene: TRBJ2-7; CDR3nt: TGTGCCAGCAGTATGACTAGCGGGAGTACCCACGAGCAGTACTTC; CDR3aa: CASSMTSGSTHEQYF
d_gene: -; v_gene: TRBV10-3; abundance: once; j_gene: TRBJ1-4; CDR3nt: TGTGCCATCAGTGAGTCCGTCTCTAATGAAAAACTGTTTTTT; CDR3aa: CAISESVSNEKLFF
d_gene: -; v_gene: TRBV6-5; abundance: -; j_gene: TRBJ2-2; CDR3nt: TGTGCCAGCAGTTACAGAACCGGGGAGCTGTTTTTT; CDR3aa: CASSYRTGELFF
d_gene: TRBD2; v_gene: TRBV5-1; abundance: -; j_gene: TRBJ2-1; CDR3nt: TGCGCCAGCAGTCGGACTAGCGGGATCAACAATGAGCAGTTCTTC; CDR3aa: CASSRTSGINNEQFF
d_gene: TRBD1; v_gene: TRBV6-1; abundance: -; j_gene: TRBJ1-2; CDR3nt: TGTGCCAGCAGTGATTCGGGACAGCCCTATGGCTACACCTTC; CDR3aa: CASSDSGQPYGYTF
d_gene: -; v_gene: TRBV13; abundance: once; j_gene: TRBJ2-1; CDR3nt: TGTGCCAGCAGCCGCCTGGGGACATCCAATGAGCAGTTCTTC; CDR3aa: CASSRLGTSNEQFF
d_gene: TRBD2; v_gene: TRBV5-1; abundance: few; j_gene: TRBJ2-1; CDR3nt: TGCGCCAGCAGCCCCTCCCCCAGCGGGAGGGTTTACAATGAGCAGTTCTTC; CDR3aa: CASSPSPSGRVYNEQFF
d_gene: -; v_gene: TRBV5-6; abundance: -; j_gene: TRBJ2-3; CDR3nt: TGTGCCAGCAGCTTGGTGAGTGGTGGTCTAGCCAGCACAGATACGCAGTATTTT; CDR3aa: CASSLVSGGLASTDTQYF
d_gene: -; v_gene: TRBV6-5; abundance: -; j_gene: TRBJ1-1; CDR3nt: TGTGCCAGCGGTGCAGTATCTAACACTGAAGCTTTCTTT; CDR3aa: CASGAVSNTEAFF
d_gene: -; v_gene: TRBV25-1; abundance: -; j_gene: TRBJ1-4; CDR3nt: TGTGCCAGCAGTGAGTCGAGGGGAGCGAATGAAAAACTGTTTTTT; CDR3aa: CASSESRGANEKLFF
d_gene: -; v_gene: TRBV7-2; abundance: -; j_gene: TRBJ2-7; CDR3nt: TGTGCCAGCAGCTTGAGTCGTTTGCTGGAGCAGTACTTC; CDR3aa: CASSLSRLLEQYF
d_gene: TRBD2; v_gene: TRBV18; abundance: few; j_gene: TRBJ2-5; CDR3nt: TGTGCCAGCGCCAAGACTAGCGGGAGTCGGGAGACCCAGTACTTC; CDR3aa: CASAKTSGSRETQYF
d_gene: TRBD1; v_gene: TRBV7-9; abundance: -; j_gene: TRBJ2-1; CDR3nt: TGTGCCAGCAGCCCGGGACAGGGGAGGGGCAATGAGCAGTTCTTC; CDR3aa: CASSPGQGRGNEQFF
d_gene: -; v_gene: TRBV11-1; abundance: few; j_gene: TRBJ1-1; CDR3nt: TGTGCCAGCAGCTTCGTGGAGGGAAACACTGAAGCTTTCTTT; CDR3aa: CASSFVEGNTEAFF